What follows describes a single T cell receptor beta chain. The antigen is unknown. One entry per CDR3 protein, called by TCRdb with MiXCR from the RT-PCR reads. This table has roughly 710,000 distinct CDR3 sequences, approximately 15% appearing once. The sample is drawn from a study of response to subunit inactivated influenza vaccine. The study, taken as a whole, reports: T cells newly recruited by each seasonal influenza vaccination are few, the authors suggested.

Germline-derived CDR1 and CDR2 are DFQATT and SNEGSKA (reference sequence). V was pared by 5 bases and J by 8 bases, with 7 bases between. The length of the CDR3 is 10 residues. The material sequenced was PBMCs from blood, taken 14 days before vaccination. The V and J genes are TRBV20-1 and TRBJ2-1; the D is unclear. This receptor was obtained from a man aged 50-59 years who received an inactivated influenza vaccine. The CDR3 sequence is CSAPAHEQFF. DNA for the CDR3: TGCAGTGCTCCGGCACATGAGCAGTTCTTC.